The 27 T cell receptor beta chains below were found in one sample sequenced in a study of blood T cell repertoires in COVID-19 (dated by TCRdb to 2018 to 2021). Library preparation used the immunoSEQ multiplex PCR assay. As stored in TCRdb, this immuneACCESS dataset retains in-frame rearrangements with V and J assigned. A fraction of the clones does not appear; measured against another copy, unresolved V genes explain less than half of the discrepancy, and the remainder lacks a known reason. This sample has 130,000 to 150,000 clones in its table, and approximately 90% of those were observed once. About 1.5% of the sample comes from the top ten. Specimen: peripheral blood. These TCRs come from a human donor in a cohort sampled during active COVID-19.

The V call is TRBV6-6, the J call TRBJ2-5, with 7 bases aligning to TRBD1. This CDR3 spans 15 amino acids. V lost 0 bases to trimming and J lost 2 bases; unmatched junction nucleotides: 3. Germline V gives CDR1 MNHNY, CDR2 SVGAGI (reference sequence). Here the CDR3 reads CASSYSRGPQETQYF. The CDR3 DNA reads TGTGCCAGCAGTTACTCGAGGGGGCCGCAAGAGACCCAGTACTTC.

V usage is TRBV4-2 and J usage is TRBJ2-1; D perhaps matches TRBD2 (5 bases). V was shortened by 0 bases and J by 13 bases, with 13 bases between the two germline ends. The CDR3 has 13 amino acids. Germline loops: CDR1 LGHNA, CDR2 YNFKEQ. As DNA, the CDR3 is TGTGCCAGCAGCCAAGATTGGAGGCAGGCTCAGTTCTTC. The encoded protein is CASSQDWRQAQFF.

The chain carries TRBV6-5 and TRBJ1-1, with unresolved D. CDR3 length equals 14 residues. Germline CDR1 is MNHEY and CDR2 is SVGAGI. Trimming cost V 0 bases and J 7 bases, with 12 bases left between them. The CDR3 protein is CASSYSEQRGEAFF. For the CDR3, the DNA is TGTGCCAGCAGTTACTCTGAACAGCGGGGTGAAGCTTTCTTT.

The chain combines TRBV7-5 with TRBJ1-4; TRBD1 is taken as the D call from the table, unchecked against the DNA. TRBV7-5 is a pseudogene segment. This CDR3 has 19 amino acids. CDR3 DNA: TGTGTCAGAAGCATCCCCGGGACAGCAAGGATTGCAACTAATGAAAAACTGTTTTTT. It codes for CVRSIPGTARIATNEKLFF.

This sequence joins TRBV11-2 and TRBJ2-7; TRBD1 is a possible D gene (6 bases). This CDR3 is built from 13 residues. The germline V gene encodes CDR1 SGHAT and CDR2 FQNNGV. Trimming left V 2 bases short and J 9 bases short, with 14 bases between. Here the CDR3 reads CASSLTHRAGQYF. The CDR3 DNA follows: TGTGCCAGCAGCTTAACTCACAGGGCTGGGCAGTACTTC.

The chain couples TRBV11-2 to TRBJ2-5, with 7 positions matching TRBD1. The CDR3 is made up of 14 amino acids. V shed 5 bases and J 4 bases; nucleotides not matched to a gene: 7. CDR1 and CDR2 (germline): SGHAT, FQNNGV. The CDR3 sequence is CASSRDRVRETQYF. The CDR3 DNA reads as TGTGCCAGCAGCCGCGACAGGGTGCGAGAGACCCAGTACTTC.

Remarks on this clone: This specimen includes other DNA sequences encoding the same CDR3. The chain is built from TRBV5-1 and TRBJ1-2; 11 bases are a match to TRBD1. The CDR3 contains 13 residues. Germline trimming cut 4 bases from V and 7 bases from J; bases unmatched to any gene: 3. Germline loops: CDR1 SGHRS, CDR2 YFSETQ. Written as DNA, the CDR3 is TGCGCCAGCAGCCCCGGGACAGGGGGTGGCTACACCTTC. Encoded protein: CASSPGTGGGYTF.

V usage is TRBV7-2 and J usage is TRBJ1-1; 9 nucleotides agree with TRBD1. Germline V CDR1 and CDR2: SGHTA, FQGNSA. This CDR3 has 11 residues. J was trimmed by 10 bases and V by 7 bases; bases with no gene match: 4. Written as DNA, the CDR3 is TGTGCCAGCAAACAGGGGGCTCGAGCTTTCTTT. This sequence encodes CASKQGARAFF.

In its sample, this clone was seen once. This chain uses TRBV18 with TRBJ1-6; the match to TRBD1 covers 7 bases. CDR1 KGHSH and CDR2 LQKENI come from the germline V gene. The CDR3 is 14 amino acids. V lost 7 bases, J lost 9 bases, and 9 bases stayed unmatched. CDR3 sequence: CASFPGTAGSPLHF. The CDR3 region has the DNA TGTGCCAGCTTTCCCGGGACAGCCGGTTCACCCCTCCACTTT. Looking up the rest from reference TRBV18 and TRBJ1-6 gives the full variable domain: NAGVMQNPRHLVRRRGQEARLRCSPMKGHSHVYWYRQLPEEGLKFMVYLQKENIIDESGMPKERFSAEFPKEGPSILRIQQVVRGDSAAYFCASFPGTAGSPLHFGNGTRLTVT.

The CDR3 coding sequence is TGTGCCAGCAGCGCCGGACTAAACACCGGGGAGCTGTTTTTT. As protein: CASSAGLNTGELFF. The genes are TRBV13 and TRBJ2-2; a possible D gene is TRBD2 (6 bases). V shed 5 bases and J shed 2 bases, with 9 bases lying between them. CDR1 PRHDT and CDR2 FYEKMQ come from the germline V gene (reference sequence). This CDR3 is 14 amino acids long.

V gene TRBV7-9 combines with J gene TRBJ1-4; unclear D gene. The CDR3 totals 12 residues. V lost 7 bases to trimming and J lost 7 bases, with 10 bases between them. CDR1 and CDR2 from the germline V gene are SEHNR and FQNEAQ (reference sequence). The DNA of the CDR3 is TGTGCCAGCACCCTGATCGGTGAAAAACTGTTTTTT. Translating it yields CASTLIGEKLFF. The full variable domain, in which reference TRBV7-9 and TRBJ1-4 provide the parts outside the CDR3, is DTGVSQNPRHKITKRGQNVTFRCDPISEHNRLYWYRQTLGQGPEFLTYFQNEAQLEKSRLLSDRFSAERPKGSFSTLEIQRTEQGDSAMYLCASTLIGEKLFFGSGTQLSVL.

J is TRBJ1-1 and V is TRBV2, with 7 bases matching TRBD1. J gave up 2 bases and V 2 bases, and 2 bases lay outside the gene matches. Per the germline V gene, CDR1 is SNHLY and CDR2 is FYNNEI. This CDR3 has 14 amino acids. CDR3 sequence reads: CASSETGVNTEAFF. CDR3 nucleotides: TGTGCCAGCAGTGAAACAGGGGTAAACACTGAAGCTTTCTTT.

The rearrangement joins TRBV3-1 (or the pseudogene TRBV3-2) to TRBJ2-6, with 11 bases aligning to TRBD2. The J segment lost 4 bases and the V segment lost 4 bases, leaving 15 bases of the junction unmatched. Germline assignment: CDR1 LGHDT and CDR2 YNNKEL (reference sequence). This CDR3 comprises 20 residues. The CDR3 reads CASSRLRIAGGPSGANVLTF. CDR3 coding DNA: TGTGCCAGCAGCCGACTACGAATAGCGGGGGGGCCGTCCGGGGCCAACGTCCTGACTTTC.

The V gene is TRBV20-1, the J gene TRBJ2-1, with 9 bases lining up with TRBD1. Germline V gene lookup returns CDR1 DFQATT and CDR2 SNEGSKA (reference sequence). With V trimmed by 3 bases and J by 1 base, 10 bases remained unmatched. The CDR3 length is 17 residues. The CDR3 here is CSASPIGTGISYNEQFF. CDR3 sequence (DNA): TGCAGTGCTAGTCCAATTGGGACAGGGATTTCCTACAATGAGCAGTTCTTC.

The genes are TRBV12-3 or TRBV12-4 and TRBJ1-1; D may be TRBD1 (5 bases). V gave up 3 bases and J gave up 4 bases, with 6 bases separating them. The CDR3 covers 12 residues. The CDR3 reads CASSLTATEAFF. Written as DNA, the CDR3 is TGTGCCAGCAGTTTGACAGCCACTGAAGCTTTCTTT.

This chain connects TRBV3-1 (or the pseudogene TRBV3-2) to TRBJ1-1, with D unclear. V lost 1 base, J lost 5 bases, and 8 bases lay in between. Germline CDR1 LGHDT, CDR2 YNNKEL (reference sequence). This CDR3 region has 13 residues. CDR3 residues: CASSQVAGTEAFF. The CDR3 DNA reads TGTGCCAGCAGCCAAGTGGCCGGGACTGAAGCTTTCTTT.

J is TRBJ2-5 and V is TRBV28; TRBD2 aligns across 7 bases. Per the germline V gene, CDR1 is MDHEN and CDR2 is SYDVKM. V was clipped by 4 bases and J by 2 bases; unmatched bases: 4. This CDR3 comprises 14 residues. CDR3 coding DNA: TGTGCCAGCAGTTGGCCGGGGGGTCAAGAGACCCAGTACTTC. Amino acid sequence: CASSWPGGQETQYF.

This chain links TRBV5-1 with TRBJ2-7, with D possibly being TRBD1 (5 bases). This CDR3 is built from 12 residues. The V gene lost 0 bases and the J gene lost 4 bases, with 5 bases spanning the gap. CDR1 is SGHRS, CDR2 YFSETQ, per germline. The CDR3 here is CASSLEGYEQYF. For the CDR3, the DNA is TGCGCCAGCAGCTTGGAGGGGTACGAGCAGTACTTC.

This chain uses TRBV18 with TRBJ1-1; TRBD1 might be the D (5 bases). Germline CDR1 KGHSH, CDR2 LQKENI. CDR3 length: 14 residues. V was clipped by 0 bases and J by 11 bases, with 16 bases between them. The CDR3 region has the DNA TGTGCCAGCTCACCACCCCGGGGGACTATGGACGCTTTCTTT. Its translation is CASSPPRGTMDAFF. Combining the CDR3 with reference TRBV18 and TRBJ1-1 gives the whole variable domain NAGVMQNPRHLVRRRGQEARLRCSPMKGHSHVYWYRQLPEEGLKFMVYLQKENIIDESGMPKERFSAEFPKEGPSILRIQQVVRGDSAAYFCASSPPRGTMDAFFGQGTRLTVV.

This clone has only one observation. V usage is TRBV7-8 and J usage is TRBJ1-2, with TRBD1 as a possible D gene (6 bases). Germline CDR1 and CDR2: SGHVS and FQNEAQ. The ends were cut back, 1 base at V and 6 bases at J, with 15 bases in the middle. This CDR3 spans 15 amino acids. The chain's CDR3 is CASSLGRQGIDGYTF. The CDR3 DNA reads TGTGCCAGCAGCTTAGGTCGTCAGGGGATAGATGGCTACACCTTC.

The V call is TRBV9, the J call TRBJ2-3; TRBD1 aligns across 8 bases. Germline V CDR1 and CDR2: SGDLS, YYNGEE. The V gene end was trimmed by 4 bases and the J gene end by 4 bases; junction bases not matched to a gene: 5. The CDR3 spans 14 residues. CDR3 bases: TGTGCCAGCAGCCTACAGGGACAGGCAGATACGCAGTATTTT. The encoded protein is CASSLQGQADTQYF.

A few counts support this clone. V usage is TRBV7-9 and J usage is TRBJ1-5; D is possibly TRBD1 (5 bases). Trimming left V 5 bases short and J 4 bases short, with 12 bases between. CDR1 SEHNR and CDR2 FQNEAQ come from the germline V gene (reference sequence). The CDR3 consists of 14 residues. The CDR3 DNA follows: TGTGCCAGCAGCGTTTCAGGGTCTAATCAGCCCCAGCATTTT. Its protein product is CASSVSGSNQPQHF. Based on the CDR3 plus reference TRBV7-9 and TRBJ1-5, the full variable domain is DTGVSQNPRHKITKRGQNVTFRCDPISEHNRLYWYRQTLGQGPEFLTYFQNEAQLEKSRLLSDRFSAERPKGSFSTLEIQRTEQGDSAMYLCASSVSGSNQPQHFGDGTRLSIL.

V usage is TRBV10-1 and J usage is TRBJ2-7; perhaps TRBD2 as D (5 bases). This CDR3 comprises 15 residues. Trimming removed 3 bases at V and 2 bases at J, with 14 bases between. Germline CDR1 WNHNN, CDR2 SYGVQD (reference sequence). CDR3 sequence (DNA): TGCGCCAGCAGTGAAGGGCCTAGCCCTCCCTACGAGCAGTACTTC. It yields the protein CASSEGPSPPYEQYF.

J is TRBJ1-5 and V is TRBV11-2; unclear D gene. CDR1 is SGHAT and CDR2 is FQNNGV in the germline V gene. The length of the CDR3 is 16 residues. V was pared by 0 bases and J by 7 bases, with 16 bases between. CDR3 sequence reads: CASSLDAAAVEQPQHF. CDR3 DNA sequence: TGTGCCAGCAGCTTAGATGCGGCAGCCGTTGAACAGCCCCAGCATTTT.

The rearrangement links TRBV29-1 to TRBJ1-4; no definite D call. Trimming removed 4 bases at V and 0 bases at J, with 3 bases between. The CDR3 has 12 amino acids. The germline V gene encodes CDR1 SQVTM and CDR2 ANQGSEA. The CDR3 loop reads CSVAATNEKLFF. CDR3 nucleotide sequence: TGCAGCGTTGCAGCAACTAATGAAAAACTGTTTTTT.

V and J are TRBV7-9 and TRBJ1-1; TRBD1 matches 11 bases. This CDR3 spans 19 amino acids. Trimming took 2 bases from V and 0 from J; bases not matched to a gene: 11. Germline-derived CDR1 and CDR2 are SEHNR and FQNEAQ (reference sequence). Written as DNA, the CDR3 is TGTGCCAGCAGCTTACCGTTGGGACAGGGGGGGAGAATGAACACTGAAGCTTTCTTT. Encoded protein: CASSLPLGQGGRMNTEAFF.

The gene calls are TRBV11-2 and TRBJ2-3; 10 positions agree with TRBD1. In germline, CDR1 is SGHAT, CDR2 FQNNGV. Losses at the gene ends were 6 bases for V and 4 bases for J; bases not matched to a gene: 4. The CDR3 sequence is 14 residues long. The CDR3 sequence: CASRTGGVADTQYF. The CDR3 nucleotides read TGTGCCAGCAGGACAGGGGGCGTCGCAGATACGCAGTATTTT.